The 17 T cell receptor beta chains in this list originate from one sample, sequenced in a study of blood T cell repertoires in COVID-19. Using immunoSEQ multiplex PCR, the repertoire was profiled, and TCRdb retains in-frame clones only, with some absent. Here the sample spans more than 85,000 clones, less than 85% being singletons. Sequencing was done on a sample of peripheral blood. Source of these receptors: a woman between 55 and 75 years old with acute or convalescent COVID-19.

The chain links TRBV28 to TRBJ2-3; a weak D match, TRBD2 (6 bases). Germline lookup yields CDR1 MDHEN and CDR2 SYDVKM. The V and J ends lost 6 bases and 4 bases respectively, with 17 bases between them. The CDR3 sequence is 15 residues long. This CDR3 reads CASSGRAGRADTQYF. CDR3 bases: TGTGCCAGCAGCGGAAGGGCGGGGCGGGCAGATACGCAGTATTTT.

The CDR3 DNA is TGTGCCAGCAAGGGAAGGGGTAAGGCGAACACTGAAGCTTTCTTT. Its translation: CASKGRGKANTEAFF. The rearrangement links TRBV6-5 to TRBJ1-1; D is perhaps TRBD1 (5 bases). The ends were cut back, 7 bases at V and 1 base at J, with 16 bases in the middle. The CDR3 spans 15 residues. In germline, CDR1 is MNHEY, CDR2 SVGAGI.

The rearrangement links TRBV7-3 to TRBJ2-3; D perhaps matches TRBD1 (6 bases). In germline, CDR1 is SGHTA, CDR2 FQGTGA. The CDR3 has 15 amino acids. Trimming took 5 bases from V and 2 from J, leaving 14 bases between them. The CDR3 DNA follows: TGTGCCAGCAGCGAGGGGGTTTGGGTCACAGATACGCAGTATTTT. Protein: CASSEGVWVTDTQYF.

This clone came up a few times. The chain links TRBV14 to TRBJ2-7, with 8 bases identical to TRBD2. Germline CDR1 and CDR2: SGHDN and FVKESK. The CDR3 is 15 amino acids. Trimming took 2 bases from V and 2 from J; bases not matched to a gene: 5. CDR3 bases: TGTGCCAGCAGCCAATACCGGGGGGGTACCTACGAGCAGTACTTC. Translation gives CASSQYRGGTYEQYF.

This CDR3 is CASRLEGREGQETQYF. CDR3 sequence (DNA): TGTGCAAGTCGCTTAGAGGGGCGGGAGGGGCAAGAGACCCAGTACTTC. The chain links TRBV12-2 to TRBJ2-5; the D segment call TRBD2 is taken from the table without a DNA check. TRBV12-2 is a recognized pseudogene. The CDR3 loop spans 16 amino acids.

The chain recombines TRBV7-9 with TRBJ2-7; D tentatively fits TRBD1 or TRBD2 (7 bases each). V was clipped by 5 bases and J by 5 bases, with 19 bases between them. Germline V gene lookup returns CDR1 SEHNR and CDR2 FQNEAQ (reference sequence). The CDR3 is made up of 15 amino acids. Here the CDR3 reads CASSRGLAEKDEQYF. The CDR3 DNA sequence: TGTGCCAGCAGCAGGGGGCTAGCGGAGAAGGACGAGCAGTACTTC.

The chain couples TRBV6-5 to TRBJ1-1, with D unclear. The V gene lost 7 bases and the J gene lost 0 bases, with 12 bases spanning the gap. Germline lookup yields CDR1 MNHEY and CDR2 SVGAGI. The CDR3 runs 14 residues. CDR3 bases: TGTGCCAGCACCGAGGGAGGTCTGAACACTGAAGCTTTCTTT. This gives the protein CASTEGGLNTEAFF.

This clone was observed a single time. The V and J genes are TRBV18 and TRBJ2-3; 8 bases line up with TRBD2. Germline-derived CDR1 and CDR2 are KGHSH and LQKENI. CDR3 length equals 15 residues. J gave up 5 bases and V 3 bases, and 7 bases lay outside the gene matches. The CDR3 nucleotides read TGTGCCAGCTCACCGCGGCGGGGGGAGATAGATACGCAGTATTTT. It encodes CASSPRRGEIDTQYF.

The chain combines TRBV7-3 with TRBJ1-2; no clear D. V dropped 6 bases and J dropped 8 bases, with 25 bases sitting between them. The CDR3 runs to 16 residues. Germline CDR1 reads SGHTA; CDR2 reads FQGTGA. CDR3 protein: CASSLRVSGSRRGYTF. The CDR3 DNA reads TGTGCCAGCAGTCTCCGTGTGTCAGGAAGTCGGCGCGGCTACACCTTC.

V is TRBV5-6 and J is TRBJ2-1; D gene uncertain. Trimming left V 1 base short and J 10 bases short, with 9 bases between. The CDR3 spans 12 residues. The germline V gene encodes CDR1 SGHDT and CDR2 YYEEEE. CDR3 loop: CASSLTVGEQFF. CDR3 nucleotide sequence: TGTGCCAGCAGCTTGACGGTCGGGGAGCAGTTCTTC.

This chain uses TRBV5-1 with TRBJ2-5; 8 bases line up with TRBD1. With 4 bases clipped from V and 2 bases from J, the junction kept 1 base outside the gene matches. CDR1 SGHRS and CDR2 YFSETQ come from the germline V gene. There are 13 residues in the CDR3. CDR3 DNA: TGCGCCAGCAGCAGACAGGGGCAAGAGACCCAGTACTTC. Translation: CASSRQGQETQYF.

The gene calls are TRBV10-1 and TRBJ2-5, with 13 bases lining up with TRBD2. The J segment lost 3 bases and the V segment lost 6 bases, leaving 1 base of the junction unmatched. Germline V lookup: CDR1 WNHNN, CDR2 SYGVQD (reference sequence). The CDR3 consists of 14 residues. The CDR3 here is CASRTSGGKETQYF. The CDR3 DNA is TGCGCCAGCAGGACTAGCGGGGGGAAAGAGACCCAGTACTTC.

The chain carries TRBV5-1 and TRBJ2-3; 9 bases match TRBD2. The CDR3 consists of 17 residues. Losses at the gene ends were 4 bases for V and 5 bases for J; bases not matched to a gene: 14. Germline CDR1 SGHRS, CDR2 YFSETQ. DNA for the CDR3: TGCGCCAGCAGCCAGGGCAGCGGGGGGTACGTAAGAGATACGCAGTATTTT. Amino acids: CASSQGSGGYVRDTQYF.

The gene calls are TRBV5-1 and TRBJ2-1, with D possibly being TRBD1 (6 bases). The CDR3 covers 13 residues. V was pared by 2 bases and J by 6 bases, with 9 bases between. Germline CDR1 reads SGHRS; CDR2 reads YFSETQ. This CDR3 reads CASSLQGPNEQFF. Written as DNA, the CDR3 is TGCGCCAGCAGCTTACAGGGACCCAATGAGCAGTTCTTC.

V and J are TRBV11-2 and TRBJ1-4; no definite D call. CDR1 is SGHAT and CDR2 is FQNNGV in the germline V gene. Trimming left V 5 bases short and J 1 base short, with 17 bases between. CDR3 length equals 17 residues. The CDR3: CASSLRASAVTNEKLFF. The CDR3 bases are TGTGCCAGCAGCCTACGAGCAAGTGCGGTAACTAATGAAAAACTGTTTTTT. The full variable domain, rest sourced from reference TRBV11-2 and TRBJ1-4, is EAGVAQSPRYKIIEKRQSVAFWCNPISGHATLYWYQQILGQGPKLLIQFQNNGVVDDSQLPKDRFSAERLKGVDSTLKIQPAKLEDSAVYLCASSLRASAVTNEKLFFGSGTQLSVL.

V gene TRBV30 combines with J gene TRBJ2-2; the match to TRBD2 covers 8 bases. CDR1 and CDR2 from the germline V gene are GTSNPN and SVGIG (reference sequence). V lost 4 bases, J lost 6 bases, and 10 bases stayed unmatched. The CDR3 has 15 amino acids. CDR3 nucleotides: TGTGCCTGGACACCAGGGACTAGGGGTCCCGGGGAGCTGTTTTTT. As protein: CAWTPGTRGPGELFF.

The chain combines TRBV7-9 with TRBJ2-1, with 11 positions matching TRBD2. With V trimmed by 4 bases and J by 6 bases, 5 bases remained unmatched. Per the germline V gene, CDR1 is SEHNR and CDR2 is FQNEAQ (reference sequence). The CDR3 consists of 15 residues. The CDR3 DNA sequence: TGTGCCAGCAGCTCTAGCGGGGGGCTGCCCAATGAGCAGTTCTTC. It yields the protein CASSSSGGLPNEQFF.